Listed here is a single T cell receptor beta chain. Its antigen is unknown. These data come from a study of T cell repertoires in cytomegalovirus infection. The CDR3 covers 15 residues. Germline CDR1 is SGHRS and CDR2 is YFSETQ. Trimming cost V 4 bases and J 2 bases; bases outside gene matches: 4. TCRdb redid the calling of the reads with MiXCR, one entry per CDR3 protein. Of approximately 250,000 distinct CDR3 sequences listed, around 12% are singletons. Study-level results: HLA-C-restricted CMV-specific TCR beta clonotypes prevailed in the ex vivo response. People with CMV and the relevant HLA were identified by cumulative public TCR beta family frequency.

The sequenced sample was PBMCs. The TCR was taken from a human donor in good health (CMV status not recorded). Some clones in this sample may be carry-over from other donors' samples. The V gene is TRBV5-1, the J gene TRBJ2-3, with 10 bases that match TRBD2. The CDR3 here is CASSPGLAHTDTQYF. The DNA for the CDR3 is TGCGCCAGCAGCCCGGGACTAGCGCACACAGATACGCAGTATTTT.